This T cell receptor beta chain was recovered during a study of blood T cell repertoires in COVID-19. The assay was immunoSEQ multiplex PCR, and TCRdb's table has in-frame clones only and misses some. The sample has about 170,000 clones, around 88% seen once. After removal of 0 bases from V and 2 bases from J, the junction contained 2 bases not matched to a gene. Germline CDR1 reads MGHRA; CDR2 reads YSYEKL. This CDR3 is built from 15 residues. This TCR was sampled from a woman between 45 and 60 years old in a cohort exposed to, infected with or recovered from COVID-19 (not recorded which). Material for sequencing was PBMCs or T cells enriched from blood (not recorded which). The chain employs TRBV4-1 and TRBJ2-3, with 7 bases matching TRBD1. The CDR3 region is CASSQEQGNTDTQYF. The CDR3 DNA is TGCGCCAGCAGCCAAGAACAGGGGAACACAGATACGCAGTATTTT.